This TCR beta chain emerged from a study of regulatory and conventional T cells in RAG deficiency. TCRdb's table, derived via immunoSEQ multiplex PCR, lists solely in-frame clones and lacks some. The table has roughly 10,000 clones, 90% to 95% seen once. This clone was seen once. Its antigen remains unknown. CDR3 length: 13 amino acids. Looked up from germline, CDR1 is SGHTA and CDR2 is FQGTGA. Trimming cost V 5 bases and J 1 base, with 7 bases left between them. Blood CD4+ CD25-low CD127-high conventional T cells supplied the genomic DNA template. Study-wide results and limits: Compared with controls, unique Treg TCR beta sequences dropped roughly 100-fold in Omenn syndrome and CID/AS. RAG-deficient patients showed markedly lower Shannon entropy and higher Simpson indices than control T-cell subsets. In Omenn syndrome, Treg and Tconv repertoires overlapped >90%.

The gene calls are TRBV7-3 and TRBJ2-3, with D perhaps TRBD1 or TRBD2 (5 bases each). Sequences were obtained from CD4+ effector T cells sorted from blood. The clonotype comes from a human donor with RAG deficiency presenting as severe combined immunodeficiency. CDR3 in amino acids: CASSVGGTDTQYF. CDR3 nucleotides: TGTGCCAGCAGCGTGGGGGGCACAGATACGCAGTATTTT.